These T cell receptor beta chains were read from a single sample in a study of blood T cells in healthy people across ages. One entry per CDR3 protein, called by TCRdb with MiXCR from the 5' RACE reads. Here the sample spans roughly 800,000 distinct CDR3 sequences, about three fifths being singletons. The source material was blood. The receptors come from a man aged 25-45 years in good health. CDR3s include the opening cysteine and the closing phenylalanine or tryptophan. The order of the fields is V gene, D gene, J gene, clone size, CDR3 protein, CDR3 DNA. A D gene is named only where the DNA matches it firmly. Part of the rows lack a size; the others show once, few, many or a class for expanded clones.

v_gene: TRBV6-5; d_gene: .; j_gene: TRBJ1-6; abundance: .; CDR3aa: CASSLQGLTNSYNSPLHF; CDR3nt: TGTGCCAGCAGTTTGCAGGGCCTTACCAACTCCTATAATTCACCCCTCCACTTT
v_gene: TRBV29-1; d_gene: TRBD1; j_gene: TRBJ2-5; abundance: .; CDR3aa: CSVEGQGAAETQYF; CDR3nt: TGCAGCGTCGAGGGACAGGGGGCGGCTGAGACCCAGTACTTC
v_gene: TRBV9; d_gene: .; j_gene: TRBJ2-5; abundance: .; CDR3aa: CASFLNLPSVVRETQYF; CDR3nt: TGTGCCAGCTTTCTAAATCTCCCTAGCGTAGTTCGAGAGACCCAGTACTTC
v_gene: TRBV29-1; d_gene: TRBD1; j_gene: TRBJ1-2; abundance: .; CDR3aa: CSVAGQGLYGYTF; CDR3nt: TGCAGCGTTGCGGGACAGGGACTCTATGGCTACACCTTC
v_gene: TRBV7-9; d_gene: .; j_gene: TRBJ1-5; abundance: .; CDR3aa: CASSLGPGWPQHF; CDR3nt: TGTGCCAGCAGCTTAGGCCCCGGTTGGCCCCAGCATTTT
v_gene: TRBV7-2; d_gene: TRBD2; j_gene: TRBJ2-5; abundance: few; CDR3aa: CASSLMRTRGETQYF; CDR3nt: TGTGCCAGCAGCTTAATGCGGACTAGGGGAGAGACCCAGTACTTC
v_gene: TRBV7-9; d_gene: TRBD2; j_gene: TRBJ2-5; abundance: .; CDR3aa: CASSHTGLGGFGETQYF; CDR3nt: TGTGCCAGCAGCCATACGGGACTAGGGGGGTTTGGAGAGACCCAGTACTTC
v_gene: TRBV3-1; d_gene: .; j_gene: TRBJ2-6; abundance: .; CDR3aa: CASTHFGANVLTF; CDR3nt: TGTGCCAGCACCCACTTTGGGGCCAACGTCCTGACTTTC
v_gene: TRBV29-1; d_gene: TRBD2; j_gene: TRBJ2-3; abundance: .; CDR3aa: CSVAPLAGTDTQYF; CDR3nt: TGCAGCGTTGCGCCCCTAGCGGGCACAGATACGCAGTATTTT
v_gene: TRBV4-2; d_gene: TRBD2; j_gene: TRBJ2-5; abundance: once; CDR3aa: CASSQDVSGSGSLKANEQYF; CDR3nt: TGTGCCAGCAGCCAAGATGTATCGGGGAGCGGGAGTTTAAAGGCCAATGAGCAGTACTTC
v_gene: TRBV5-6; d_gene: .; j_gene: TRBJ2-7; abundance: .; CDR3aa: CASSLPSNEQYF; CDR3nt: TGTGCCAGCAGCTTGCCCTCCAATGAGCAGTACTTC
v_gene: TRBV4-2; d_gene: TRBD1; j_gene: TRBJ1-4; abundance: .; CDR3aa: CASSQEAGGLFF; CDR3nt: TGTGCCAGCAGCCAAGAGGCAGGGGGCCTGTTTTTT
v_gene: TRBV27; d_gene: TRBD1; j_gene: TRBJ2-1; abundance: few; CDR3aa: CASSFLLQGQRPDNEQFF; CDR3nt: TGTGCCAGCAGTTTCCTCCTCCAGGGACAGCGGCCGGACAATGAGCAGTTCTTC
v_gene: TRBV20-1; d_gene: TRBD2; j_gene: TRBJ2-3; abundance: once; CDR3aa: CSVSGRVSTDMQYF; CDR3nt: TGCAGTGTTAGCGGGAGGGTTAGCACAGATATGCAGTATTTT
v_gene: TRBV18; d_gene: .; j_gene: TRBJ2-7; abundance: .; CDR3aa: CASSPQGPNEQYF; CDR3nt: TGTGCCAGCTCACCTCAGGGGCCTAACGAGCAGTACTTC
v_gene: TRBV7-2; d_gene: .; j_gene: TRBJ2-3; abundance: .; CDR3aa: CASMDFSTDTQYF; CDR3nt: TGTGCCAGCATGGACTTCTCCACAGATACGCAGTATTTT
v_gene: TRBV2; d_gene: .; j_gene: TRBJ1-1; abundance: once; CDR3aa: CASSQGPLGEKNTEAFF; CDR3nt: TGTGCCAGCAGTCAGGGCCCCCTGGGGGAAAAGAACACTGAAGCTTTCTTT
v_gene: TRBV14; d_gene: TRBD2; j_gene: TRBJ2-7; abundance: many; CDR3aa: CASSQRLASEQYF; CDR3nt: TGTGCCAGCAGCCAGAGACTAGCTTCCGAGCAGTACTTC
v_gene: TRBV20-1; d_gene: .; j_gene: TRBJ1-5; abundance: once; CDR3aa: CSASDGGLDQPQHF; CDR3nt: TGCAGTGCTTCCGACGGGGGTTTGGATCAGCCCCAGCATTTT
v_gene: TRBV18; d_gene: TRBD2; j_gene: TRBJ2-3; abundance: once; CDR3aa: CTSSPPGTGGRRTQYF; CDR3nt: TGTACCAGCTCACCACCGGGGACTGGCGGGAGACGTACGCAGTATTTT
v_gene: TRBV7-8; d_gene: .; j_gene: TRBJ2-3; abundance: .; CDR3aa: CASSLGQRTDTQYF; CDR3nt: TGTGCCAGCAGCTTAGGGCAACGCACAGATACGCAGTATTTT
v_gene: TRBV6-1; d_gene: TRBD2; j_gene: TRBJ2-1; abundance: .; CDR3aa: CASSEPVSGGYNEQFF; CDR3nt: TGTGCCAGCAGTGAACCTGTCTCGGGGGGGTACAATGAGCAGTTCTTC
v_gene: TRBV20-1; d_gene: .; j_gene: TRBJ2-3; abundance: .; CDR3aa: CSASPTLVGGTDTQYF; CDR3nt: TGCAGTGCTAGCCCGACACTAGTGGGGGGCACAGATACGCAGTATTTT
v_gene: TRBV7-2; d_gene: TRBD1; j_gene: TRBJ2-5; abundance: .; CDR3aa: CASSLIGQGARKTQYF; CDR3nt: TGTGCCAGCAGCTTAATAGGACAGGGGGCGCGGAAGACCCAGTACTTC